Here is one TCR beta chain with its context. The antigen it binds to is not known. No base quality values were provided; no much bigger clone lies one nucleotide off. This sample was taken from a study of immunodeficiency (dated 2019 in TCRdb). Background for the entire study: The repertoires were analyzed to search for VDJ recombination defects and oligoclonality. Beyond this particular receptor, the publication reports: Severe oligoclonality, judged by top-100 and total clonotype frequencies, was seen in patient CD8+ but not CD4+ T cells. In the entropy comparisons of patients against healthy controls, patients were shown as n=3 (open circles), and an effect of thymic development was suggested only as a possibility. Restricted TRB V-J pairing and lower productive entropy were observed in patient CD8+ T cells compared with control CD8+ T cells.

CDR1 is given as SQVTM and CDR2 as ANQGSEA, both from the germline V gene. Its CDR3 holds 14 amino acids, cysteine through phenylalanine. CDR3 DNA is the only sequence kept; it has 42 bases, read in frame from the first base. The junction shows trimming of 5 bases on V and 7 bases on J, and the gene matches do not reach 7 bases of it. Before TCR sequencing, CD3+CD8+ T cells were sorted from fresh PBMCs. Genomic DNA was extracted with the QIAamp DNA Blood Mini Kit and sent for immunoSEQ repertoire analysis. Using a standard quantity of genomic DNA template, multiplex PCR was run to amplify the CDR3 regions. An Illumina platform was used to sequence the PCR products. Concerning the study's data processing: Alignment of sequences to a reference was performed, and V, D and J gene definitions were taken from IMGT. To eliminate PCR and sequencing errors, a nearest-neighbor clustering algorithm combined closely related sequences. V, D and J usage was analyzed in productive unique and total sequences using ImmunoSEQ Analyzer tools and R version 3.6.1. TCRdb mirrors the immuneACCESS table, restricted to in-frame sequences. Some clones are absent from its copies; in checked studies, under half trace to an unresolved V gene, and the reason for the others is unknown. That table is the source of V, J and clone size, and D and trimming were worked out from the DNA. The sample has some 3,000 clones on record, 89% of them singletons. The ten largest clones take up more than 10% of the sample.

This TCR was sampled from a human donor in good health. Sequencing was carried out using CD8+ T cells from blood. Recombination joined TRBV29-1 with TRBJ2-1; 11 junctional bases match TRBD2. In nucleotide form, the sequence is TGCAGCGTTAGCCCTAGCGGGAGGATTAATGAGCAGTTCTTC. Translated, this is CSVSPSGRINEQFF.